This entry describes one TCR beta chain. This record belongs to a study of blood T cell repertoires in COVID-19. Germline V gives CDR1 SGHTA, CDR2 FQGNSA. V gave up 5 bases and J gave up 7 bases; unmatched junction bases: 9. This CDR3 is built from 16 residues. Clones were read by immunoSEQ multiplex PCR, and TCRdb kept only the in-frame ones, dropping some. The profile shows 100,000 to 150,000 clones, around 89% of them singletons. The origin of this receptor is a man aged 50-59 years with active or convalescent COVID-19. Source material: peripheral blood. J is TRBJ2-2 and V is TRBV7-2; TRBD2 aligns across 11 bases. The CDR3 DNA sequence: TGTGCCAGCAGCCAAGTACTAGCGGGGGCGGGCGGGGAGCTGTTTTTT. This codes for CASSQVLAGAGGELFF.